This is a list of T cell receptor beta chains from one sample in a study of shared clonotypes between healthy human individuals. The data were produced by immunoSEQ multiplex PCR, yet TCRdb's version contains in-frame clones alone and is incomplete. The data show around 300,000 clones, 87% seen once. Sequences were obtained from memory CD8+ T cells sorted from blood. The receptor set was obtained from a man in his late teens or twenties in good health. CDR3s include the opening cysteine and the closing phenylalanine or tryptophan. A D gene is named only where the DNA matches it firmly. Clone size appears in some rows only: once, few, many, or a class for an expanded clone.

NA TRBJ2-3 TRBV9 NA CASSADSNTQYF TGTGCCAGCAGCGCGGACAGTAATACGCAGTATTTT
NA TRBJ2-3 TRBV27 TRBD1 CASSFTGATDTQYF TGTGCCAGCAGTTTTACAGGGGCCACAGATACGCAGTATTTT
NA TRBJ1-4 TRBV28 NA CASRQAYEKLFF TGTGCCAGCAGACAGGCTTATGAAAAACTGTTTTTT
NA TRBJ1-2 TRBV7-3 NA CASSLEPGNYGYTF TGTGCCAGCAGCTTAGAGCCCGGGAACTATGGCTACACCTTC
once TRBJ2-3 TRBV27 NA CASSLLGPTPDTQYF TGTGCCAGCAGTTTGTTGGGTCCCACCCCAGATACGCAGTATTTT
NA TRBJ2-5 TRBV5-3 TRBD1 CARSERHRDRNQETQYF TGTGCCAGAAGCGAGCGGCACCGGGACAGAAACCAAGAGACCCAGTACTTC
NA TRBJ2-7 TRBV7-2 NA CASSLDLYEQYF TGTGCCAGCAGCTTAGATTTGTACGAGCAGTACTTC
NA TRBJ2-7 TRBV5-1 TRBD1 CASSYRDRGYEQYF TGCGCCAGCAGCTACCGGGACAGGGGTTACGAGCAGTACTTC
many TRBJ2-1 TRBV7-9 TRBD2 CASSLPLAEKTYNEQFF TGTGCCAGCAGCTTACCCCTAGCGGAAAAAACTTACAATGAGCAGTTCTTC
NA TRBJ1-1 TRBV28 NA CASSLDRNTEAFF TGTGCCAGCAGTTTGGACAGAAACACTGAAGCTTTCTTT
NA TRBJ2-2 TRBV9 NA CASSPQRGLPRNTGELFF TGTGCCAGCAGCCCCCAGAGGGGCTTACCCCGTAACACCGGGGAGCTGTTTTTT
NA TRBJ1-5 TRBV7-9 NA CASSLTGPEEQPQHF TGTGCCAGCAGCTTAACAGGACCGGAGGAACAGCCCCAGCATTTT
NA TRBJ1-1 TRBV4-2 NA CASSSDAYTEAFF TGTGCCAGCAGCTCTGACGCTTACACTGAAGCTTTCTTT
NA TRBJ2-7 TRBV25-1 NA CASSTGVSSYEQYF TGTGCCAGCAGCACGGGGGTAAGCTCCTACGAGCAGTACTTC
NA TRBJ2-5 TRBV11-2 NA CASSLAPYTAPSSETQYF TGTGCCAGCAGCTTAGCTCCTTACACGGCACCAAGCTCAGAGACCCAGTACTTC
few TRBJ2-7 TRBV7-6 TRBD1 CASSPYSGTGEQYF TGTGCCAGCAGCCCCTATTCCGGGACAGGCGAGCAGTACTTC
NA TRBJ2-1 TRBV10-3 NA CAISEWPREDEQFF TGTGCCATCAGTGAGTGGCCTAGGGAGGATGAGCAGTTCTTC
NA TRBJ2-2 TRBV7-9 TRBD2 CASSLRLAGAGELFF TGTGCCAGCAGCTTACGGCTAGCGGGAGCCGGGGAGCTGTTTTTT
NA TRBJ2-7 TRBV4-3 NA CASSPGGVGEQYF TGCGCCAGCAGCCCGGGCGGGGTCGGCGAGCAGTACTTC
NA TRBJ2-1 TRBV9 TRBD1 CASSVDRGDEQFF TGTGCCAGCAGCGTCGACAGGGGGGATGAGCAGTTCTTC
NA TRBJ2-1 TRBV11-2 NA CASSLMRPGNEQFF TGTGCCAGCAGCTTAATGAGGCCTGGCAATGAGCAGTTCTTC
NA TRBJ2-2 TRBV5-4 NA CASSLGHTGELFF TGTGCCAGCAGCTTGGGGCACACCGGGGAGCTGTTTTTT
few TRBJ2-7 TRBV6-5 NA CASSYSGEQYF TGTGCCAGCAGTTACTCGGGGGAGCAGTACTTC
NA TRBJ1-1 TRBV5-1 NA CASSVWDLNTEAFF TGCGCCAGCAGCGTCTGGGACTTGAACACTGAAGCTTTCTTT
NA TRBJ1-2 TRBV27 NA CASSSGSQAVYGYTF TGTGCCAGCAGTTCTGGGTCCCAGGCCGTCTATGGCTACACCTTC
NA TRBJ2-5 TRBV11-2 NA CASSLYQRDQETQYF TGTGCCAGCAGCCTCTACCAGCGGGACCAAGAGACCCAGTACTTC